Following are 26 T cell receptor beta chains from one sample sequenced in a study of blood T cell repertoires in COVID-19. Produced via immunoSEQ multiplex PCR; TCRdb's table is partial and in-frame only. In the table there are 180,000 or so clones, more than 70% of which are singletons. Sequenced material: peripheral blood. These receptors all stem from a man between 40 and 49 years old with active or convalescent COVID-19.

The rearrangement joins TRBV5-4 to TRBJ1-2, with D unclear. CDR3 length equals 15 residues. Trimming removed 0 bases from V and 4 bases from J, with 13 bases in between. The germline V gene has CDR1 SGHNT and CDR2 YYREEE (reference sequence). CDR3 in amino acids: CASSLAAGPTYGYTF. The CDR3 region has the DNA TGTGCCAGCAGCTTGGCAGCAGGCCCAACCTATGGCTACACCTTC.

This clone has just one count. The V gene is TRBV6-5, the J gene TRBJ1-1; TRBD1 agrees at 7 bases. J lost 5 bases, V lost 4 bases, and 7 bases had no gene match. Germline V gene lookup returns CDR1 MNHEY and CDR2 SVGAGI. The CDR3 has 14 residues. The CDR3 here is CASSSQGEWTEAFF. The CDR3 nucleotides read TGTGCCAGCAGTTCGCAGGGGGAGTGGACTGAAGCTTTCTTT.

The CDR3 region is CASSLSNGGAREQFF. CDR3 sequence (DNA): TGTGCCAGCAGCTTGTCTAACGGGGGGGCCCGTGAGCAGTTCTTC. The chain joins TRBV11-2 to TRBJ2-1; 8 nucleotides match TRBD2. V trimming: 3 bases; J trimming: 9 bases; junction bases outside the gene matches: 10. Germline values: CDR1 SGHAT, CDR2 FQNNGV. There are 15 residues in the CDR3.

This sequence joins TRBV9 and TRBJ1-4; 7 bases match TRBD1. Germline CDR1 reads SGDLS; CDR2 reads YYNGEE. V shed 4 bases and J 3 bases; nucleotides not matched to a gene: 3. CDR3 length: 14 residues. The CDR3 region has the DNA TGTGCCAGCAGCACCCAGGGGGCTAATGAAAAACTGTTTTTT. Amino acids: CASSTQGANEKLFF.

V gene TRBV28 combines with J gene TRBJ2-1; 10 bases align to TRBD1. Germline CDR1 is MDHEN and CDR2 is SYDVKM. Unmatched junction bases numbered 9, after V lost 5 bases and J lost 8 bases. The CDR3 has 15 amino acids. In nucleotides, the CDR3 is TGTGCCAGCAGTCCCCCGGGACAGGGGAGAGATGAGCAGTTCTTC. Translating it yields CASSPPGQGRDEQFF. Drawing the rest from reference TRBV28 and TRBJ2-1, the complete variable domain is DVKVTQSSRYLVKRTGEKVFLECVQDMDHENMFWYRQDPGLGLRLIYFSYDVKMKEKGDIPEGYSVSREKKERFSLILESASTNQTSMYLCASSPPGQGRDEQFFGPGTRLTVL.

The chain employs TRBV7-9 and TRBJ1-3, with D possibly matching TRBD1 (6 bases). Trimming cost V 6 bases and J 0 bases, with 12 bases left between them. The CDR3 spans 15 residues. Germline V gives CDR1 SEHNR, CDR2 FQNEAQ (reference sequence). The CDR3 sequence: CASSRTGNSGNTIYF. DNA of the CDR3: TGTGCCAGCAGTCGCACAGGGAACTCTGGAAACACCATATATTTT.

This rearrangement joins TRBV6-6 to TRBJ2-7; 10 positions match TRBD2. CDR1 and CDR2 from the germline V gene are MNHNY and SVGAGI (reference sequence). CDR3 length equals 15 residues. Trimming took 6 bases from V and 3 from J; bases not matched to a gene: 8. CDR3 bases: TGTGCCAGCAGCGCTATTAGCGGGGGGAACTACGAGCAGTACTTC. This gives the protein CASSAISGGNYEQYF.

This chain connects TRBV7-3 to TRBJ2-3; D unclear. V was clipped by 6 bases and J by 3 bases, with 13 bases between them. This CDR3 region has 14 residues. Germline lookup yields CDR1 SGHTA and CDR2 FQGTGA. Here the CDR3 DNA reads TGTGCCAGCAGTCTAGGAAGTCCGACAGATACGCAGTATTTT. This sequence encodes CASSLGSPTDTQYF.

The J gene is TRBJ1-2, the V gene TRBV19; TRBD1 is a possible D gene (6 bases). Trimming pared 6 bases from V and 0 bases from J, leaving 17 bases between. The CDR3 has 16 residues. The germline CDR1 and CDR2 sequences are LNHDA and SQIVND (reference sequence). The CDR3 sequence is CASSPVGAKTNYGYTF. DNA of the CDR3: TGTGCCAGTAGCCCAGTGGGGGCAAAAACTAACTATGGCTACACCTTC.

This clone was seen a single time. The V and J genes are TRBV5-1 and TRBJ2-7; TRBD1 agrees at 7 bases. The CDR3 sequence is 14 residues long. Trimming took 7 bases from V and 5 from J; bases not matched to a gene: 12. The V gene's germline CDR1 is SGHRS and CDR2 YFSETQ. The CDR3 nucleotides read TGCGCCAGCCAATTTAGACAGGGATCTGACGAGCAGTACTTC. Translation: CASQFRQGSDEQYF.

The DNA for the CDR3 is TGTGCCAGCAGCCGCCCCGGGTATGGCTACACCTTC. Its translation is CASSRPGYGYTF. The chain uses TRBV7-3 and TRBJ1-2, with no clear D. CDR3 size: 12 residues. Germline V CDR1 and CDR2: SGHTA, FQGTGA. Deletions cut 5 bases from V and 5 bases from J, with 9 bases between.

V usage is TRBV19 and J usage is TRBJ1-2; D is unresolved. The CDR3 has 14 residues. V was clipped by 1 base and J by 8 bases, with 14 bases between them. Germline V lookup: CDR1 LNHDA, CDR2 SQIVND (reference sequence). The CDR3 DNA sequence: TGTGCCAGTAGTATAGGGTATACGGAGCCGGGCTACACCTTC. Encoded protein: CASSIGYTEPGYTF.

This sequence joins TRBV30 and TRBJ1-2; the match to TRBD1 covers 7 bases. Germline V gives CDR1 GTSNPN, CDR2 SVGIG (reference sequence). V was pared by 6 bases and J by 4 bases, with 8 bases of the junction left unmatched. The CDR3 totals 13 residues. CDR3 sequence: CACAGQDSYGYTF. CDR3 nucleotides: TGTGCCTGCGCCGGACAGGACTCCTATGGCTACACCTTC.

The chain is built from TRBV18 and TRBJ1-6; possible D gene TRBD1, 6 bases. Germline V gene sequence: CDR1 KGHSH, CDR2 LQKENI. The CDR3 covers 14 residues. V was pared by 6 bases and J by 7 bases, with 13 bases between. This CDR3 reads CASSAGTSNSPLHF. The DNA of the CDR3 is TGTGCCAGCTCGGCCGGGACATCAAATTCACCCCTCCACTTT.

The rearrangement links TRBV19 to TRBJ1-3, with 7 bases that match TRBD1. Germline V gives CDR1 LNHDA, CDR2 SQIVND (reference sequence). This CDR3 has 15 amino acids. The ends lost 3 bases at V and 8 bases at J; junction bases unmatched: 10. The CDR3 is CASSMGSGQTDTIYF. CDR3 in DNA: TGTGCCAGTAGTATGGGTTCGGGACAGACGGACACCATATATTTT.

In nucleotides, the CDR3 is TGTGCCAGCAGTTATTTAGAGAACACTGAAGCTTTCTTT. This gives the protein CASSYLENTEAFF. The chain couples TRBV6-5 to TRBJ1-1; D uncertain. Trimming pared 3 bases from V and 1 base from J, leaving 6 bases between. The CDR3 sequence is 13 residues long. Germline lookup yields CDR1 MNHEY and CDR2 SVGAGI.

The chain employs TRBV24-1 and TRBJ2-3; D might be TRBD2 (6 bases). Trimming took off 1 base at V and 5 bases at J, with 12 bases between the two ends. Germline lookup yields CDR1 KGHDR and CDR2 SFDVKD. The length of the CDR3 is 15 residues. The CDR3 here is CATSDFGGAGDTQYF. The CDR3 DNA is TGTGCCACCAGTGATTTCGGCGGGGCGGGAGATACGCAGTATTTT.

This clone was found once. The chain joins TRBV6-1 to TRBJ2-1; D is undetermined. With 2 bases removed from V and 15 bases from J, the gap between germline ends came to 14 bases. This CDR3 comprises 12 residues. Germline V gene data show CDR1 as MNHNS and CDR2 as SASEGT. CDR3 protein: CASSERASSWFF. In DNA form, the CDR3 reads TGTGCCAGCAGTGAAAGAGCGTCTAGTTGGTTCTTC.

V usage is TRBV28 and J usage is TRBJ1-1; TRBD1 agrees at 8 bases. CDR1 is MDHEN, CDR2 SYDVKM, per germline. The CDR3 contains 14 residues. Trimming at V came to 3 bases and at J to 5 bases, leaving 5 bases not matched to a gene. In DNA, the CDR3 is TGTGCCAGCAGTTTCGGACAGGGTCGGACTGAAGCTTTCTTT. Encoded protein: CASSFGQGRTEAFF.

The chain recombines TRBV7-9 with TRBJ1-1; D gene uncertain. The CDR3 spans 14 residues. CDR1 SEHNR and CDR2 FQNEAQ come from the germline V gene (reference sequence). Deletions cut 4 bases from V and 6 bases from J, with 15 bases between. Here the CDR3 reads CASSSHGEVSEAFF. CDR3 nucleotide sequence: TGTGCCAGCAGCTCCCACGGCGAGGTATCTGAAGCTTTCTTT.

This chain uses TRBV11-2 with TRBJ1-1, with D perhaps matching TRBD1 (5 bases). In germline, CDR1 is SGHAT, CDR2 FQNNGV. The V gene lost 2 bases and the J gene lost 2 bases, with 15 bases spanning the gap. The CDR3 is 16 residues long. The CDR3 DNA sequence: TGTGCCAGCAGCTTAAGCCAGGGTGGATTCAACACTGAAGCTTTCTTT. Its protein is CASSLSQGGFNTEAFF.

The chain employs TRBV6-6 and TRBJ1-5; the D is unclear. This CDR3 is built from 15 residues. Germline CDR1 is MNHNY and CDR2 is SVGAGI (reference sequence). V shed 2 bases and J shed 5 bases, with 13 bases lying between them. CDR3 sequence: CASSYATAKDQPQHF. The CDR3 region has the DNA TGTGCCAGCAGTTACGCCACAGCCAAAGATCAGCCCCAGCATTTT.

The chain combines TRBV11-2 with TRBJ1-6; D ambiguous. The CDR3 spans 14 residues. CDR1 is SGHAT and CDR2 is FQNNGV in the germline V gene. Trimming cost V 1 base and J 7 bases, with 8 bases left between them. The CDR3 region is CASSLGATNSPLHF. The CDR3 DNA follows: TGTGCCAGCAGCTTAGGGGCCACAAATTCACCCCTCCACTTT. Combining the CDR3 with reference TRBV11-2 and TRBJ1-6 gives the whole variable domain EAGVAQSPRYKIIEKRQSVAFWCNPISGHATLYWYQQILGQGPKLLIQFQNNGVVDDSQLPKDRFSAERLKGVDSTLKIQPAKLEDSAVYLCASSLGATNSPLHFGNGTRLTVT.

J is TRBJ2-1 and V is TRBV4-1; TRBD2 agrees at 12 bases. With 2 bases clipped from V and 10 bases from J, the junction kept 15 bases outside the gene matches. The CDR3 consists of 18 residues. Germline-derived CDR1 and CDR2 are MGHRA and YSYEKL. This CDR3 is CASSQSPFGTSGGREQFF. CDR3 coding DNA: TGCGCCAGCAGCCAATCACCTTTTGGTACTAGCGGGGGGCGAGAGCAGTTCTTC.

This sequence joins TRBV28 and TRBJ1-2; 9 bases agree with TRBD1. CDR3 size: 15 residues. V lost 7 bases to trimming and J lost 6 bases; unmatched junction nucleotides: 12. Germline V gene data show CDR1 as MDHEN and CDR2 as SYDVKM. The CDR3 here is CASTIPGGTGNGYTF. CDR3 DNA: TGTGCCAGCACCATTCCCGGCGGGACAGGGAATGGCTACACCTTC.

The chain is built from TRBV11-2 and TRBJ1-5; 9 nucleotides align to TRBD1. The germline CDR1 and CDR2 sequences are SGHAT and FQNNGV. This CDR3 contains 14 residues. Unmatched junction bases numbered 4, after V lost 5 bases and J lost 5 bases. The DNA for the CDR3 is TGTGCCAGCAGCCAACACAGGGGGCATCAGCCCCAGCATTTT. Translating gives CASSQHRGHQPQHF.